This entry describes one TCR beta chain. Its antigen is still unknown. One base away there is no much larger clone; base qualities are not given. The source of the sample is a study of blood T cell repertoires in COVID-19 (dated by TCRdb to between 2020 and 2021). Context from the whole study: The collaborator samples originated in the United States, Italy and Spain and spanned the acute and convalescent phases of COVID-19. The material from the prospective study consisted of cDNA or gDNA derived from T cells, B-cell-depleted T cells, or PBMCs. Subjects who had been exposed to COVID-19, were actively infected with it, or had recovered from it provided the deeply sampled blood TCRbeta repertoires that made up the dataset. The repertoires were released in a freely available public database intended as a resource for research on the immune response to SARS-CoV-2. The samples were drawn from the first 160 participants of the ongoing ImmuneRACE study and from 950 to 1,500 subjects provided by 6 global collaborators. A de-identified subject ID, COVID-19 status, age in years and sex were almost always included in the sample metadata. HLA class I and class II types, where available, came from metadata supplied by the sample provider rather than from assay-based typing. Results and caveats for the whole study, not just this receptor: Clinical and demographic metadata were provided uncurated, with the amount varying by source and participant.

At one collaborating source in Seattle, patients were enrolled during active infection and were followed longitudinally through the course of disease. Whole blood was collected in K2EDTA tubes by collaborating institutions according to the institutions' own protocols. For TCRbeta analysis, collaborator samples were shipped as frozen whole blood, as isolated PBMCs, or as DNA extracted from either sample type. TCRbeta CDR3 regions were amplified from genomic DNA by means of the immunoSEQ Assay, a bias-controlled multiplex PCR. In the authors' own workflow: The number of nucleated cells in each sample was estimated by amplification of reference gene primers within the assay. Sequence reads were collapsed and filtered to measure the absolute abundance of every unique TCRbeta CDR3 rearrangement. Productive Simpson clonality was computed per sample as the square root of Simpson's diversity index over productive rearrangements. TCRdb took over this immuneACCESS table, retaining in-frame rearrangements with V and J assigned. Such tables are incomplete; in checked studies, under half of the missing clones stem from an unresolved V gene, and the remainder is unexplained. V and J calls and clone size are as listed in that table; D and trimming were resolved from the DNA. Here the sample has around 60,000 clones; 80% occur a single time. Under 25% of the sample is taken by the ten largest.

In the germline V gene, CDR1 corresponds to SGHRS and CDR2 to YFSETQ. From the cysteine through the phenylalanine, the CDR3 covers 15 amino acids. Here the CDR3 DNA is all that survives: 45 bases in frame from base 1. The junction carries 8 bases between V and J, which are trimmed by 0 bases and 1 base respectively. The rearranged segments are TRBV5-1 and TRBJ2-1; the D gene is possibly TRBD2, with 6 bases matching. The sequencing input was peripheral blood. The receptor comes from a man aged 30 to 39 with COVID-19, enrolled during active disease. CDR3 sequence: CASSLVGGSYNEQFF. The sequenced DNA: TGCGCCAGCAGCTTGGTTGGGGGGTCCTACAATGAGCAGTTCTTC.